This TCR beta chain originates from a study of cytomegalovirus exposure and HLA in healthy donors. Overall study context: Drawn from HLA-typed donors, tens of millions of unique TCRs were held in an early data release.

General study results and limits: On later analysis, the bulk of CMV-associated TCR beta chains appeared to be HLA-restricted. Among immune exposure information, only CMV serostatus was available.

The length of the CDR3 is 15 residues. J gave up 1 base and V 5 bases, and 5 bases lay outside the gene matches. Germline values: CDR1 SGHTA, CDR2 FQGTGA. PCR used 60 Vbeta primers and 13 Jbeta primers. Per the authors' pipeline: Approximately 78 million unique TCR beta chains, about 11 million of them shared, were counted by a later analysis. Profiling relied on immunoSEQ multiplex PCR, and the TCRdb table lists in-frame clones only, not all of them. V and J calls and clone size are those listed in that table; D and trimming were worked out from the DNA. The sample comprises some 110,000 clones, 70% of which are singletons, and approximately 9.4% rests with the top ten. As regards this clone: The target antigen is unknown.

Material for sequencing was PBMCs. This sequence originates from a man aged 25 to 45 in good health and CMV-seropositive. This rearrangement joins TRBV7-3 to TRBJ2-5, with TRBD2 matching over 9 bases. The CDR3 protein is CASSQAGGIQETQYF. The CDR3 DNA reads TGTGCCAGCAGCCAAGCGGGGGGAATCCAAGAGACCCAGTACTTC.